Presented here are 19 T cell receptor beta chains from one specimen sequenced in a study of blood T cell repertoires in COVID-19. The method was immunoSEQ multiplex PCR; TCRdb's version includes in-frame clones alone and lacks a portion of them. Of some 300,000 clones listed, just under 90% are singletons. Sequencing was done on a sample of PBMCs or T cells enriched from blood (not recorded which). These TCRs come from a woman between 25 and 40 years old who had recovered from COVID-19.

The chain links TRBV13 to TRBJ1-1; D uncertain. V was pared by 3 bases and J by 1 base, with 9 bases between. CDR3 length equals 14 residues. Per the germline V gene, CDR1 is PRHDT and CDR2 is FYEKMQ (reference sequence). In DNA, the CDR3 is TGTGCCAGCAGCTTCACAGAAACGAACACTGAAGCTTTCTTT. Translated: CASSFTETNTEAFF.

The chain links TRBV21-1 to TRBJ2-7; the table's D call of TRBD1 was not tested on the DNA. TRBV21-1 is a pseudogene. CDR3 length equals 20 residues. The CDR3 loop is CASSKDSQLFGQGGSYEQYF. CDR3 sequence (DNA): TGTGCCAGCAGCAAAGATTCTCAACTCTTTGGACAGGGAGGATCGTACGAGCAGTACTTC.

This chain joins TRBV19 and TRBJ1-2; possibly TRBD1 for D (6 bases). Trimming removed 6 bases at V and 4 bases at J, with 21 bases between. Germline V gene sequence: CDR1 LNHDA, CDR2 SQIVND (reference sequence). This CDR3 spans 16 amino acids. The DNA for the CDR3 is TGTGCCAGTAGCAGAAGGGACATCATGGACACCTATGGCTACACCTTC. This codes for CASSRRDIMDTYGYTF.

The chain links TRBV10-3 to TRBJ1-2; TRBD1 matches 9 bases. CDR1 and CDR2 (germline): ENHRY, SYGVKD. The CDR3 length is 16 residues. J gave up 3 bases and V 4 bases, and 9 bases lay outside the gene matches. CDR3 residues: CAISGERTGVDYGYTF. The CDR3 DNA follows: TGTGCCATCAGTGGGGAGAGGACAGGGGTAGACTATGGCTACACCTTC.

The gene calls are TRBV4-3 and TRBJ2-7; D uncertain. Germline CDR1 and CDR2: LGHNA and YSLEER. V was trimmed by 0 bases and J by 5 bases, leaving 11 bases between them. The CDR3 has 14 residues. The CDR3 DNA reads TGCGCCAGCAGCCAAGATGGTGGAGTCGACGAGCAGTACTTC. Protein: CASSQDGGVDEQYF.

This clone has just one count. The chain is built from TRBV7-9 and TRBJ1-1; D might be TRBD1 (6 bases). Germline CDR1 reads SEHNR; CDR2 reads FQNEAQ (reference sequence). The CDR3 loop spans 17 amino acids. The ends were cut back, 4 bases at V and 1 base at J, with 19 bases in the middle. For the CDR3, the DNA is TGTGCCAGCAGCTCCCAGGGACAAGCCTCCGAGAACACTGAAGCTTTCTTT. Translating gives CASSSQGQASENTEAFF.

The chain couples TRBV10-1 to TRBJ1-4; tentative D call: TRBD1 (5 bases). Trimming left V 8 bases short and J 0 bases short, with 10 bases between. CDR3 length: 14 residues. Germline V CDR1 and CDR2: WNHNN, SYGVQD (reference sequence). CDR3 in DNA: TGCGCCAGCGGGGCTCGAGCAACTAATGAAAAACTGTTTTTT. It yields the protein CASGARATNEKLFF.

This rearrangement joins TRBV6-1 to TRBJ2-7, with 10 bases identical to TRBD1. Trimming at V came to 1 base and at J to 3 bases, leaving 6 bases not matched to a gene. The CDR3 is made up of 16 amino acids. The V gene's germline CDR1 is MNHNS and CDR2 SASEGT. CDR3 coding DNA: TGTGCCAGCAGTGAAGGGGGGACAGGGGCTTACTACGAGCAGTACTTC. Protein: CASSEGGTGAYYEQYF.

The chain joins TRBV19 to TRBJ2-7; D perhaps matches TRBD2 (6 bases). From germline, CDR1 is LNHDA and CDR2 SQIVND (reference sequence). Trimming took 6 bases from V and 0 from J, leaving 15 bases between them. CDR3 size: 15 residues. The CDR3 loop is CASRESLAVSYEQYF. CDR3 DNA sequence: TGTGCCAGTAGAGAGTCCTTAGCGGTCTCCTACGAGCAGTACTTC.

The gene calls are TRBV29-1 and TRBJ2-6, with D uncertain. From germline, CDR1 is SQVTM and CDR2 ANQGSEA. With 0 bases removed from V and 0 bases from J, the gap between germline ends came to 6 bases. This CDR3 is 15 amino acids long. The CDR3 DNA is TGCAGCGTTGAAGAAGAGGACTCTGGGGCCAACGTCCTGACTTTC. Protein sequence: CSVEEEDSGANVLTF.

CDR3 DNA sequence: TGTGCCAGCAACCCTAGTAGCCATGGCACAGATACGCAGTATTTT. Its translation is CASNPSSHGTDTQYF. The chain recombines TRBV27 with TRBJ2-3; D uncertain. The V end was cut by 7 bases, the J end by 1 base, with 15 bases between. The CDR3 loop spans 15 amino acids. The germline V gene has CDR1 MNHEY and CDR2 SMNVEV (reference sequence).

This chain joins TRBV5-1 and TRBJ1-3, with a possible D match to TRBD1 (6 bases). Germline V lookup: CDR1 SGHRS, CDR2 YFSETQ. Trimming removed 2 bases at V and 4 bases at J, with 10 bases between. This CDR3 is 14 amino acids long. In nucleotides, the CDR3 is TGCGCCAGCAGCTTCTCAGGGGACGGAAACACCATATATTTT. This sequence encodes CASSFSGDGNTIYF.

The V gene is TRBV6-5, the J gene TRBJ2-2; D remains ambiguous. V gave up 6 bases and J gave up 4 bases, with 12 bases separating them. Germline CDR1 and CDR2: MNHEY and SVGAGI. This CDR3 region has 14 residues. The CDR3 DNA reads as TGTGCCAGCAGGCAGCCTTACAGCACCGGGGAGCTGTTTTTT. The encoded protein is CASRQPYSTGELFF.

In DNA, the CDR3 is TGTGCCAGCAGTCCGGACAGGGGAAATCAGCCCCAGCATTTT. It encodes CASSPDRGNQPQHF. V usage is TRBV27 and J usage is TRBJ1-5, with 9 bases that match TRBD1. This CDR3 comprises 14 residues. From germline, CDR1 is MNHEY and CDR2 SMNVEV (reference sequence). The junction had 3 bases not matched to a gene; V was cut back by 5 bases and J by 4 bases.

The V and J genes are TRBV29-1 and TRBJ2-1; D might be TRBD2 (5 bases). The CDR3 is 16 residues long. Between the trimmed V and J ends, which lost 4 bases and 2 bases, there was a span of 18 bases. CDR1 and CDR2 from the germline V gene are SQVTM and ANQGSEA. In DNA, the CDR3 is TGCAGCGTTGCTTTCCGTCTAGCAAGAACCTACAATGAGCAGTTCTTC. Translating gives CSVAFRLARTYNEQFF.

This CDR3 is CASSLDGRGGTDTQYF. CDR3 DNA: TGTGCCAGCAGCCTGGATGGCAGGGGGGGCACAGATACGCAGTATTTT. The J gene is TRBJ2-3, the V gene TRBV5-4, with D possibly TRBD1 on 7 matching bases. The V gene lost 4 bases and the J gene lost 1 base, with 16 bases spanning the gap. The V gene's germline CDR1 is SGHNT and CDR2 YYREEE (reference sequence). The CDR3 length is 16 residues.

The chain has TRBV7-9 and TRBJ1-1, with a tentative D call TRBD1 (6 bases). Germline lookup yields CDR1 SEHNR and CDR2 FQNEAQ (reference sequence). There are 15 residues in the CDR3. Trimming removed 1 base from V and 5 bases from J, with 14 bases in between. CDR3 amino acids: CASSLGSTGSTEAFF. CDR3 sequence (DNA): TGTGCCAGCAGCTTAGGAAGTACAGGGAGTACTGAAGCTTTCTTT. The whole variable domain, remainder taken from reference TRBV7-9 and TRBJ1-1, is DTGVSQNPRHKITKRGQNVTFRCDPISEHNRLYWYRQTLGQGPEFLTYFQNEAQLEKSRLLSDRFSAERPKGSFSTLEIQRTEQGDSAMYLCASSLGSTGSTEAFFGQGTRLTVV.

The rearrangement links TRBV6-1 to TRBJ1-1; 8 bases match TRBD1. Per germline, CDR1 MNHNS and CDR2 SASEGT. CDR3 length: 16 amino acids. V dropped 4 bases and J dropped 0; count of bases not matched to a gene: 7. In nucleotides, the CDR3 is TGTGCCAGCAGTGGGATTGGACAGGGCCTGAACACTGAAGCTTTCTTT. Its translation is CASSGIGQGLNTEAFF.

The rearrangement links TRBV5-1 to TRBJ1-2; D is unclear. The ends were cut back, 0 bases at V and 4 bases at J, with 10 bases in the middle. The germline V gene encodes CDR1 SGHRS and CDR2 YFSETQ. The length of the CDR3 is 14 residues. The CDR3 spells CASSLDLYSYGYTF. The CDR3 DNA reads TGCGCCAGCAGCTTGGACCTGTACAGCTATGGCTACACCTTC.